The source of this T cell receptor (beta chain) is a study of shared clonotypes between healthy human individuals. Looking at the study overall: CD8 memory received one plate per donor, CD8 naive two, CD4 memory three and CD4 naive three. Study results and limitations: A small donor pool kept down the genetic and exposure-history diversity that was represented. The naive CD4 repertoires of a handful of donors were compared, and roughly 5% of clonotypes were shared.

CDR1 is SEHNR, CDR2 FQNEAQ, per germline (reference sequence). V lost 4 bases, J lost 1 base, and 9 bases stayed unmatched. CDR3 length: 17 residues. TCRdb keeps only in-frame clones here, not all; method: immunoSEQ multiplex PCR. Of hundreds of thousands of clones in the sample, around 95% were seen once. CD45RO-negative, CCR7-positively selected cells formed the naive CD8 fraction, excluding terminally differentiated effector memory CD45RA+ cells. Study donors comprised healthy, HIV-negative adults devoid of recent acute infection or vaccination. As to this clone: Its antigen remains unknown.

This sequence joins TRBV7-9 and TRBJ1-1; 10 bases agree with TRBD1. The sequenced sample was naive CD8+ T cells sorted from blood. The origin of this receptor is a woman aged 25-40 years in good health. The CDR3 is CASSSPPGQGTNTEAFF. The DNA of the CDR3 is TGTGCCAGCAGCTCGCCCCCGGGACAGGGGACGAACACTGAAGCTTTCTTT.